The 29 T cell receptor beta chains given below trace back to one sample, sequenced in a study of control samples from healthy donors and cancer patients. Generated by immunoSEQ multiplex PCR, the TCRdb table keeps only in-frame clones and is missing some. The sample has about 120,000 clones, roughly 88% seen once. Sequencing used blood. The receptors here all came from a man in his forties or fifties in good health.

The chain employs TRBV6-2 or TRBV6-3 and TRBJ1-5; D possibly corresponds to TRBD1 (6 bases). The CDR3 contains 16 residues. The V gene's germline CDR1 is MNHEY and CDR2 SVGEGT. The V gene lost 0 bases and the J gene lost 2 bases, with 11 bases spanning the gap. CDR3 protein: CASSYSNRVGNQPQHF. The CDR3 DNA follows: TGTGCCAGCAGTTACTCGAACAGGGTGGGCAATCAGCCCCAGCATTTT.

V is TRBV7-9 and J is TRBJ1-6; D is perhaps TRBD1 (5 bases). CDR1 SEHNR and CDR2 FQNEAQ come from the germline V gene (reference sequence). The CDR3 is made up of 13 amino acids. Between the trimmed V and J ends, which lost 8 bases and 7 bases, there was a span of 12 bases. This CDR3 reads CASQTGGNSPLHF. CDR3 bases: TGTGCCAGCCAAACGGGGGGGAATTCACCCCTCCACTTT. Variable domain in full (rest from reference TRBV7-9 and TRBJ1-6): DTGVSQNPRHKITKRGQNVTFRCDPISEHNRLYWYRQTLGQGPEFLTYFQNEAQLEKSRLLSDRFSAERPKGSFSTLEIQRTEQGDSAMYLCASQTGGNSPLHFGNGTRLTVT.

The V and J genes are TRBV5-4 and TRBJ2-3; 9 bases are shared with TRBD1. The CDR3 loop spans 16 amino acids. V lost 0 bases to trimming and J lost 4 bases; unmatched junction nucleotides: 6. Per the germline V gene, CDR1 is SGHNT and CDR2 is YYREEE (reference sequence). The CDR3 protein is CASSLGLGQGSDTQYF. The DNA of the CDR3 is TGTGCCAGCAGCTTGGGGCTCGGACAGGGGTCAGATACGCAGTATTTT. Supplemented by reference TRBV5-4 and TRBJ2-3, the full variable domain reads ETGVTQSPTHLIKTRGQQVTLRCSSQSGHNTVSWYQQALGQGPQFIFQYYREEENGRGNFPPRFSGLQFPNYSSELNVNALELDDSALYLCASSLGLGQGSDTQYFGPGTRLTVL.

The rearrangement uses TRBV12-5 and TRBJ2-3, with a tentative D call TRBD1 (6 bases). CDR3 length: 16 amino acids. CDR1 is LGHNT and CDR2 is FRNRAP in the germline V gene. V was shortened by 1 base and J by 2 bases, with 13 bases between the two germline ends. The DNA for the CDR3 is TGTGCTAGTGGTTTGGCCCGGGACACCTACACAGATACGCAGTATTTT. Translation gives CASGLARDTYTDTQYF.

CDR3 sequence reads: CASSPDRTYEQYF. CDR3 sequence (DNA): TGTGCCAGCAGCCCGGACAGAACCTACGAGCAGTACTTC. V and J are TRBV7-9 and TRBJ2-7; maybe TRBD1 (6 bases). This CDR3 has 13 residues. The V gene's germline CDR1 is SEHNR and CDR2 FQNEAQ (reference sequence). V was shortened by 5 bases and J by 2 bases, with 10 bases between the two germline ends.

As DNA, the CDR3 is TGTGCCAGCAGTTTCGACCAGGCTGGAAACACCATATATTTT. Protein sequence: CASSFDQAGNTIYF. The rearrangement joins TRBV6-5 to TRBJ1-3, with D uncertain. Between the trimmed V and J ends, which lost 4 bases and 2 bases, there was a span of 9 bases. Looked up from germline, CDR1 is MNHEY and CDR2 is SVGAGI. The CDR3 spans 14 residues.

The genes are TRBV12-3 or TRBV12-4 and TRBJ1-1; D is uncertain. V gave up 1 base and J gave up 7 bases, with 10 bases separating them. This CDR3 region has 13 residues. CDR3: CASSLDGRDEAFF. The CDR3 bases are TGTGCCAGCAGTTTAGACGGGAGGGATGAAGCTTTCTTT.

The rearrangement links TRBV7-2 to TRBJ2-5; TRBD2 matches at 7 bases. Germline trimming cut 3 bases from V and 1 base from J; bases unmatched to any gene: 5. CDR1 is SGHTA, CDR2 FQGNSA, per germline. The CDR3 contains 15 residues. The CDR3 nucleotides are TGTGCCAGCAGCTTTATTGGGACTATCCAAGAGACCCAGTACTTC. Amino acids: CASSFIGTIQETQYF.

The genes are TRBV9 and TRBJ1-2; D is unresolved. Trimming pared 0 bases from V and 4 bases from J, leaving 13 bases between. The germline V gene encodes CDR1 SGDLS and CDR2 YYNGEE. The CDR3 sequence is 15 residues long. CDR3 coding DNA: TGTGCCAGCAGCGTAGAGGAGATACCTCGCTATGGCTACACCTTC. It translates to CASSVEEIPRYGYTF.

The chain carries TRBV7-9 and TRBJ1-2, with no clear D. Germline CDR1 reads SEHNR; CDR2 reads FQNEAQ (reference sequence). V lost 4 bases and J lost 5, with 5 bases in between. The CDR3 extends over 11 amino acids. Here the CDR3 reads CASSSLYGYTF. DNA of the CDR3: TGTGCCAGCAGCTCCCTTTATGGCTACACCTTC.

This clone was picked up one time. The chain combines TRBV24-1 with TRBJ1-3, with D hard to call. The CDR3 is 17 residues long. Deletions cut 0 bases from V and 0 bases from J, with 11 bases between. Germline values: CDR1 KGHDR, CDR2 SFDVKD. The CDR3 DNA sequence: TGTGCCACCAGTGATTTGTCGGGGTACGGCTCTGGAAACACCATATATTTT. Translating it yields CATSDLSGYGSGNTIYF.

This clone was seen a handful of times. The chain's CDR3 is CASSSGRTEAFF. DNA for the CDR3: TGTGCCAGCAGCAGCGGGAGGACTGAAGCTTTCTTT. The chain couples TRBV6-2 or TRBV6-3 to TRBJ1-1; D unclear. CDR3 length: 12 residues. Germline CDR1 and CDR2: MNHEY and SVGEGT. Trimming took 6 bases from V and 5 from J, leaving 10 bases between them.

The CDR3 here is CASSPPSGRGNEQFF. The DNA of the CDR3 is TGTGCCAGCAGCCCCCCTTCCGGCAGAGGGAATGAGCAGTTCTTC. The V and J genes are TRBV7-9 and TRBJ2-1; possible D gene TRBD2, 5 bases. CDR3 length equals 15 residues. The germline CDR1 and CDR2 sequences are SEHNR and FQNEAQ (reference sequence). With 5 bases removed from V and 7 bases from J, the gap between germline ends came to 18 bases.

This clone came up once. The chain uses TRBV2 and TRBJ1-1, with D possibly being TRBD1 (5 bases). From germline, CDR1 is SNHLY and CDR2 FYNNEI. The CDR3 spans 13 residues. V lost 6 bases, J lost 0 bases, and 8 bases lay in between. The CDR3: CASRDTLNTEAFF. In DNA form, the CDR3 reads TGTGCCAGCAGGGACACCTTGAACACTGAAGCTTTCTTT.

V and J are TRBV18 and TRBJ2-5; D unclear. CDR1 is KGHSH and CDR2 is LQKENI in the germline V gene. V lost 1 base, J lost 0 bases, and 3 bases lay in between. The CDR3 contains 13 residues. The DNA of the CDR3 is TGTGCCAGCTCACCACTCAACCAAGAGACCCAGTACTTC. Translation: CASSPLNQETQYF.

V and J are TRBV5-1 and TRBJ1-1; D is undetermined. Germline V gene data show CDR1 as SGHRS and CDR2 as YFSETQ. V was shortened by 1 base and J by 1 base, with 5 bases between the two germline ends. CDR3 size: 13 residues. CDR3 DNA: TGCGCCAGCAGCTTGTGGGGGAACACTGAAGCTTTCTTT. It is translated as CASSLWGNTEAFF. Full variable domain (missing parts from reference TRBV5-1 and TRBJ1-1): KAGVTQTPRYLIKTRGQQVTLSCSPISGHRSVSWYQQTPGQGLQFLFEYFSETQRNKGNFPGRFSGRQFSNSRSEMNVSTLELGDSALYLCASSLWGNTEAFFGQGTRLTVV.

The CDR3 loop reads CAWSASRGIQPQHF. CDR3 nucleotide sequence: TGTGCCTGGAGTGCCTCCCGAGGGATTCAGCCCCAGCATTTT. This chain joins TRBV30 and TRBJ1-5; D uncertain. The length of the CDR3 is 14 residues. The germline V and J ends were trimmed by 1 base and 6 bases, with 13 bases remaining between them. Germline values: CDR1 GTSNPN, CDR2 SVGIG (reference sequence).

V and J are TRBV29-1 and TRBJ2-1; D unclear. This CDR3 has 14 residues. Trimming removed 4 bases from V and 9 bases from J, with 19 bases in between. Germline V gene sequence: CDR1 SQVTM, CDR2 ANQGSEA. CDR3 sequence reads: CSVVSVGSLVEQFF. The CDR3 DNA is TGCAGCGTTGTAAGCGTCGGTTCCCTTGTTGAGCAGTTCTTC.

The chain is built from TRBV7-8 and TRBJ2-7; no reliable D call. This CDR3 comprises 12 residues. Germline V gives CDR1 SGHVS, CDR2 FQNEAQ. V was shortened by 2 bases and J by 4 bases, with 6 bases between the two germline ends. CDR3 coding DNA: TGTGCCAGCAGCTTAAAGGGTTACGAGCAGTACTTC. This translates into CASSLKGYEQYF. Looking up the rest from reference TRBV7-8 and TRBJ2-7 gives the full variable domain: GAGVSQSPRYKVAKRGQDVALRCDPISGHVSLFWYQQALGQGPEFLTYFQNEAQLDKSGLPSDRFFAERPEGSVSTLKIQRTQQEDSAVYLCASSLKGYEQYFGPGTRLTVT.

V and J are TRBV6-6 and TRBJ1-3; no definite D call. The CDR3 is 15 amino acids. V was clipped by 7 bases and J by 0 bases, with 13 bases between them. The V gene's germline CDR1 is MNHNY and CDR2 SVGAGI (reference sequence). CDR3 region: CASTIAVGSGNTIYF. The CDR3 DNA sequence: TGTGCCAGCACAATCGCAGTAGGCTCTGGAAACACCATATATTTT.

CDR3 region: CASSTNRGRGYTF. CDR3 nucleotide sequence: TGTGCCAGTAGTACGAACAGGGGTCGGGGCTACACCTTC. The J gene is TRBJ1-2, the V gene TRBV19, with 7 bases matching TRBD1. The CDR3 is 13 residues long. Losses at the gene ends were 4 bases for V and 8 bases for J; bases not matched to a gene: 7. CDR1 LNHDA and CDR2 SQIVND come from the germline V gene (reference sequence).

The rearrangement joins TRBV2 to TRBJ1-2; D uncertain. From germline, CDR1 is SNHLY and CDR2 FYNNEI. V was clipped by 2 bases and J by 2 bases, with 15 bases between them. The length of the CDR3 is 16 residues. The CDR3 region has the DNA TGTGCCAGCAGTGAACGTCCAGACCCCGGAAACTATGGCTACACCTTC. It translates to CASSERPDPGNYGYTF.

This chain joins TRBV11-3 and TRBJ1-4; D is unclear. The CDR3 has 12 residues. Trimming removed 8 bases at V and 4 bases at J, with 8 bases between. CDR1 is SGHNT and CDR2 is YENEEA in the germline V gene. The CDR3 DNA reads as TGTGCCAGCTCAGGCTATAATGAAAAACTGTTTTTT. It is translated as CASSGYNEKLFF. The full variable domain, completed using reference TRBV11-3 and TRBJ1-4, is EAGVVQSPRYKIIEKKQPVAFWCNPISGHNTLYWYLQNLGQGPELLIRYENEEAVDDSQLPKDRFSAERLKGVDSTLKIQPAELGDSAVYLCASSGYNEKLFFGSGTQLSVL.

The genes are TRBV6-6 and TRBJ1-1; the D is unclear. V gave up 4 bases and J gave up 3 bases, with 9 bases separating them. CDR3 size: 13 residues. Germline CDR1 reads MNHNY; CDR2 reads SVGAGI (reference sequence). In DNA, the CDR3 is TGTGCCAGCAGTTTCAGACCCGACACTGAAGCTTTCTTT. Encoded protein: CASSFRPDTEAFF.

The chain employs TRBV10-1 and TRBJ2-3, with 8 nucleotides matching TRBD2. This CDR3 contains 14 residues. J lost 7 bases, V lost 5 bases, and 8 bases had no gene match. Germline lookup yields CDR1 WNHNN and CDR2 SYGVQD (reference sequence). Written as DNA, the CDR3 is TGCGCCAGCAGTCCGCGGGGGGCCCAACATACGCAGTATTTT. Protein product: CASSPRGAQHTQYF.

The chain links TRBV19 to TRBJ2-1; 9 positions agree with TRBD1. Per the germline V gene, CDR1 is LNHDA and CDR2 is SQIVND (reference sequence). This CDR3 has 16 amino acids. V lost 6 bases, J lost 6 bases, and 12 bases stayed unmatched. CDR3 in DNA: TGTGCCAGTAGCTATATCCCGGGACAGGGTTCCAATGAGCAGTTCTTC. It encodes CASSYIPGQGSNEQFF.

J is TRBJ2-5 and V is TRBV15; D may correspond to TRBD1 or TRBD2 (5 bases each). The CDR3 is made up of 15 amino acids. The ends were cut back, 3 bases at V and 7 bases at J, with 18 bases in the middle. Germline CDR1 and CDR2: LNHNV and YYDKDF (reference sequence). The CDR3 reads CATSSAKGTEGTQYF. The CDR3 DNA reads as TGTGCCACCAGCAGTGCCAAAGGGACGGAAGGGACCCAGTACTTC.

The chain has TRBV24-1 and TRBJ2-7; no firm D call. The CDR3 spans 11 residues. CDR1 KGHDR and CDR2 SFDVKD come from the germline V gene. V dropped 4 bases and J dropped 6 bases, with 6 bases sitting between them. CDR3 region: CATSEGREQYF. Written as DNA, the CDR3 is TGTGCCACCAGTGAAGGGCGCGAGCAGTACTTC.

The chain carries TRBV7-2 and TRBJ1-6; TRBD1 aligns across 8 bases. V shed 5 bases and J 9 bases; nucleotides not matched to a gene: 15. Germline CDR1 SGHTA, CDR2 FQGNSA. CDR3 size: 17 residues. The CDR3 sequence is CASSPRAGRQGSSPLHF. CDR3 nucleotide sequence: TGTGCCAGCAGCCCCCGTGCCGGCCGACAGGGGAGTTCACCCCTCCACTTT.